One sample yielded the 30 T cell receptor beta chains listed below, sequenced in a study of shared clonotypes between healthy human individuals. Only in-frame clones appear in the TCRdb table, and some are missing; sequencing was by immunoSEQ multiplex PCR. The sample yields over 2 million clones, roughly 94% seen once. The specimen sequenced was naive CD4+ T cells sorted from blood. This sample's subset: CD45RA+ positively selected. The receptors here all came from a man aged 18 to 35 in good health.

The chain is built from TRBV6-1 and TRBJ1-2, with D possibly being TRBD1 (6 bases). The length of the CDR3 is 16 residues. Germline V gene lookup returns CDR1 MNHNS and CDR2 SASEGT. V lost 4 bases, J lost 2 bases, and 17 bases lay in between. This chain's CDR3 is CASSAQPGQKNYGYTF. The CDR3 nucleotides are TGTGCCAGCAGTGCCCAACCGGGACAAAAAAACTATGGCTACACCTTC.

The chain recombines TRBV4-3 with TRBJ2-7, with 11 bases identical to TRBD2. The junction had 6 bases not matched to a gene; V was cut back by 0 bases and J by 5 bases. Germline CDR1 reads LGHNA; CDR2 reads YSLEER. This CDR3 spans 16 amino acids. The CDR3 bases are TGCGCCAGCAGCCAAGACCTAGCGGGAGGATCGGACGAGCAGTACTTC. It yields the protein CASSQDLAGGSDEQYF.

This clone was picked up one time. This chain links TRBV30 with TRBJ1-5; D possibly corresponds to TRBD1 (5 bases). The germline CDR1 and CDR2 sequences are GTSNPN and SVGIG (reference sequence). The V and J ends lost 3 bases and 2 bases respectively, with 20 bases between them. The CDR3 totals 17 residues. CDR3 sequence: CAWSRGTGVGGNQPQHF. CDR3 DNA: TGTGCCTGGAGCCGCGGGACTGGGGTCGGTGGCAATCAGCCCCAGCATTTT.

This clone was picked up one time. This chain links TRBV4-1 with TRBJ2-7, with a possible D match to TRBD1 (7 bases). V lost 5 bases and J lost 2, with 19 bases in between. In germline, CDR1 is MGHRA, CDR2 YSYEKL. The CDR3 covers 16 residues. Here the CDR3 DNA reads TGCGCCAGCAGCATAGCTCCAGGGGGGCGAGCCTACGAGCAGTACTTC. Protein product: CASSIAPGGRAYEQYF.

The chain carries TRBV6-1 and TRBJ1-5; a weak D match, TRBD1 (5 bases). The CDR3 runs to 15 residues. Trimming left V 3 bases short and J 6 bases short, with 15 bases between. From germline, CDR1 is MNHNS and CDR2 SASEGT. The DNA for the CDR3 is TGTGCCAGCAGTGAGGGGACGGGGGTCATTCAGCCCCAGCATTTT. This codes for CASSEGTGVIQPQHF.

The chain's CDR3 is CASRPGVDRNEQYF. CDR3 bases: TGCGCCAGCAGACCCGGTGTGGACCGGAACGAGCAGTACTTC. This chain uses TRBV10-1 with TRBJ2-7; unclear D gene. V lost 6 bases to trimming and J lost 5 bases, with 17 bases between them. The germline gives CDR1 WNHNN, CDR2 SYGVQD (reference sequence). CDR3 length: 14 residues.

The chain couples TRBV5-6 to TRBJ2-2; 8 nucleotides agree with TRBD1. This CDR3 contains 15 residues. Germline V lookup: CDR1 SGHDT, CDR2 YYEEEE. The V and J ends lost 2 bases and 4 bases, in that order; junction bases with no gene match: 4. CDR3 bases: TGTGCCAGCAGCTTTGGCCAGGGGGCCACCGGGGAGCTGTTTTTT. Translation: CASSFGQGATGELFF.

This clone was seen a single time. The rearrangement links TRBV14 to TRBJ1-4; TRBD1 might be the D (5 bases). The CDR3 length is 16 residues. Germline V gene lookup returns CDR1 SGHDN and CDR2 FVKESK. The V end lost 4 bases, the J end lost 6 bases, and 18 bases lay between the germline ends. The CDR3 reads CASSPAGVLGYEKLFF. CDR3 DNA: TGTGCCAGCAGCCCTGCGGGGGTTTTAGGGTATGAAAAACTGTTTTTT.

This rearrangement joins TRBV27 to TRBJ1-1; no firm D call. With 8 bases removed from V and 1 base from J, the gap between germline ends came to 11 bases. CDR3 length: 13 residues. Germline assignment: CDR1 MNHEY and CDR2 SMNVEV (reference sequence). The CDR3 DNA sequence: TGTGCCAGCGGGTTAAGCAGGAACACTGAAGCTTTCTTT. It translates to CASGLSRNTEAFF.

The chain carries TRBV7-8 and TRBJ2-3, with no clear D. Germline V lookup: CDR1 SGHVS, CDR2 FQNEAQ. The CDR3 extends over 15 amino acids. The ends were cut back, 4 bases at V and 3 bases at J, with 14 bases in the middle. CDR3 coding DNA: TGTGCCAGCAGCTCAGGCAGGTGGGGAACAGATACGCAGTATTTT. It is translated as CASSSGRWGTDTQYF.

The chain couples TRBV11-2 to TRBJ1-1; D call uncertain. Between the trimmed V and J ends, which lost 5 bases and 1 base, there was a span of 11 bases. The CDR3 totals 14 residues. In germline, CDR1 is SGHAT, CDR2 FQNNGV. CDR3 nucleotide sequence: TGTGCCAGCAGCACAATCGGTGGGAACACTGAAGCTTTCTTT. It is translated as CASSTIGGNTEAFF.

Concerning this clone: Different DNA sequences within this sample yield the same CDR3. This rearrangement joins TRBV18 to TRBJ1-5; a possible D gene is TRBD1 (6 bases). The germline V gene encodes CDR1 KGHSH and CDR2 LQKENI. The V gene lost 0 bases and the J gene lost 6 bases, with 9 bases spanning the gap. This CDR3 region has 14 residues. The CDR3 loop reads CASSPPGRGQPQHF. DNA of the CDR3: TGTGCCAGCTCACCACCGGGCAGGGGTCAGCCCCAGCATTTT.

For this clone: This may stem from a read error, because a much larger clone lies one nucleotide away. This specimen includes other DNA sequences encoding the same CDR3. The chain recombines TRBV7-2 with TRBJ2-3, with no clear D. The CDR3 runs to 11 residues. The V end was cut by 2 bases, the J end by 4 bases, with 1 base between. Germline values: CDR1 SGHTA, CDR2 FQGNSA. CDR3 sequence reads: CASSLPDTQYF. CDR3 coding DNA: TGTGCCAGCAGCTTACCAGATACGCAGTATTTT.

The chain is built from TRBV4-1 and TRBJ2-5; possibly TRBD1 for D (7 bases). V lost 0 bases, J lost 4 bases, and 12 bases lay in between. The CDR3 consists of 15 residues. Germline V lookup: CDR1 MGHRA, CDR2 YSYEKL. The CDR3 loop reads CASSQDPGGGETQYF. CDR3 coding DNA: TGCGCCAGCAGCCAAGATCCAGGGGGAGGAGAGACCCAGTACTTC.

This chain joins TRBV11-2 and TRBJ2-5; 10 bases agree with TRBD2. V lost 5 bases to trimming and J lost 6 bases; unmatched junction nucleotides: 12. CDR1 is SGHAT, CDR2 FQNNGV, per germline. The CDR3 has 16 residues. In DNA, the CDR3 is TGTGCCAGCAGCCCGAGCGGGGGGGCGCTTAGAAAGACCCAGTACTTC. Its protein is CASSPSGGALRKTQYF.

There are a few counts of this clone. V gene TRBV25-1 combines with J gene TRBJ2-6; no definite D call. Germline lookup yields CDR1 MGHDK and CDR2 SYGVNS. Trimming took off 6 bases at V and 2 bases at J, with 11 bases between the two ends. This CDR3 is built from 15 residues. In DNA form, the CDR3 reads TGTGCCAGCAGCGATGGTGGCGCTGGGGCCAACGTCCTGACTTTC. The encoded protein is CASSDGGAGANVLTF.

The J gene is TRBJ2-3, the V gene TRBV5-4, with 10 bases identical to TRBD1. From germline, CDR1 is SGHNT and CDR2 YYREEE (reference sequence). Losses at the gene ends were 4 bases for V and 4 bases for J; bases not matched to a gene: 6. The CDR3 runs to 15 residues. CDR3 sequence (DNA): TGTGCCAGCAGCAGTCCCGGGACAGGGGCAGATACGCAGTATTTT. It codes for CASSSPGTGADTQYF.

The CDR3 DNA sequence: TGTGCCAGCAGTGGTGAACAGGGACCCTACGAGCAGTACTTC. Amino acids: CASSGEQGPYEQYF. V gene TRBV2 combines with J gene TRBJ2-7; tentative D call: TRBD1 (6 bases). V gave up 4 bases and J gave up 2 bases, with 12 bases separating them. The CDR3 totals 14 residues. CDR1 SNHLY and CDR2 FYNNEI come from the germline V gene.

The rearrangement uses TRBV7-3 and TRBJ1-1; TRBD1 matches at 9 bases. This CDR3 is built from 15 residues. CDR1 is SGHTA, CDR2 FQGTGA, per germline. The trim removed 4 bases at V and 5 bases at J, leaving 8 bases unmatched. This CDR3 reads CASSSYDRGSTEAFF. The CDR3 nucleotides read TGTGCCAGCAGCTCCTACGACAGGGGGTCTACTGAAGCTTTCTTT.

The V gene is TRBV28, the J gene TRBJ1-6, with 7 bases lining up with TRBD1. The CDR3 runs to 13 residues. Germline CDR1 reads MDHEN; CDR2 reads SYDVKM. V was clipped by 2 bases and J by 14 bases; unmatched bases: 6. The CDR3 bases are TGTGCCAGCAGTTTACAGGGGGTGAGGACCCTCCACTTT. Translating gives CASSLQGVRTLHF.

This chain uses TRBV2 with TRBJ1-2; D gene unclear. The length of the CDR3 is 13 residues. The germline CDR1 and CDR2 sequences are SNHLY and FYNNEI. Trimming took off 4 bases at V and 3 bases at J, with 9 bases between the two ends. CDR3 sequence reads: CASSAVRDYGYTF. The DNA for the CDR3 is TGTGCCAGCAGTGCGGTGCGGGACTATGGCTACACCTTC.

The V call is TRBV30, the J call TRBJ2-1; TRBD2 aligns across 12 bases. The CDR3 is 15 amino acids. V lost 3 bases, J lost 6 bases, and 6 bases stayed unmatched. From germline, CDR1 is GTSNPN and CDR2 SVGIG (reference sequence). This chain's CDR3 is CAWSDGLAGLNEQFF. CDR3 nucleotide sequence: TGTGCCTGGAGCGACGGACTAGCGGGACTCAATGAGCAGTTCTTC.

The rearrangement joins TRBV11-3 to TRBJ2-3; 9 nucleotides align to TRBD1. V dropped 5 bases and J dropped 0; count of bases not matched to a gene: 3. Germline values: CDR1 SGHNT, CDR2 YENEEA. This CDR3 region has 15 residues. As DNA, the CDR3 is TGTGCCAGCAGCCTGGGACAGGGAAGCACAGATACGCAGTATTTT. The encoded protein is CASSLGQGSTDTQYF.

CDR3 protein: CASSIDLSGQTKYEQYF. DNA for the CDR3: TGTGCCAGTAGTATAGATCTATCCGGGCAGACCAAATACGAGCAGTACTTC. This chain uses TRBV19 with TRBJ2-7; D not certain. Germline CDR1 LNHDA, CDR2 SQIVND (reference sequence). V was shortened by 0 bases and J by 4 bases, with 19 bases between the two germline ends. The CDR3 has 17 residues.

This clone was seen a handful of times. J is TRBJ1-5 and V is TRBV6-1; TRBD1 matches 10 bases. In germline, CDR1 is MNHNS, CDR2 SASEGT. J gave up 2 bases and V 6 bases, and 4 bases lay outside the gene matches. The CDR3 has 15 amino acids. For the CDR3, the DNA is TGTGCCAGCAGGGCGACAGGGGGCGGCAATCAGCCCCAGCATTTT. Its protein product is CASRATGGGNQPQHF.

The genes are TRBV2 and TRBJ2-3; TRBD2 might be the D (6 bases). Trimming removed 6 bases at V and 0 bases at J, with 16 bases between. The germline gives CDR1 SNHLY, CDR2 FYNNEI. The CDR3 is made up of 16 amino acids. Written as DNA, the CDR3 is TGTGCCAGCAGCTCCACCGGACTAACTAGCACAGATACGCAGTATTTT. This encodes CASSSTGLTSTDTQYF.

The chain joins TRBV29-1 to TRBJ2-3; D not certain. Per the germline V gene, CDR1 is SQVTM and CDR2 is ANQGSEA. CDR3 length: 12 residues. V lost 8 bases and J lost 1, with 10 bases in between. The CDR3 spells CSLASGTDTQYF. The CDR3 DNA sequence: TGCAGCCTCGCCTCCGGCACAGATACGCAGTATTTT.

The chain couples TRBV2 to TRBJ2-4; D is ambiguous. This CDR3 is built from 10 residues. V lost 7 bases and J lost 6, with 4 bases in between. Germline lookup yields CDR1 SNHLY and CDR2 FYNNEI. CDR3 DNA sequence: TGTGCCAGCATGTCAAACATTCAGTACTTC. Translation: CASMSNIQYF.

The chain joins TRBV9 to TRBJ1-2, with 7 nucleotides matching TRBD1. Per germline, CDR1 SGDLS and CDR2 YYNGEE. The J segment lost 7 bases and the V segment lost 2 bases, leaving 5 bases of the junction unmatched. CDR3 length: 13 amino acids. The CDR3: CASSVDRDAGYTF. The CDR3 region has the DNA TGTGCCAGCAGCGTTGACAGGGACGCTGGCTACACCTTC.

The chain carries TRBV11-2 and TRBJ2-2; TRBD2 aligns across 9 bases. V shed 8 bases, J shed 6 bases, and the junction held 7 bases outside the gene matches. Per germline, CDR1 SGHAT and CDR2 FQNNGV. This CDR3 contains 14 residues. The CDR3 here is CASLRLAGPGELFF. CDR3 DNA sequence: TGTGCCAGCCTCCGGCTAGCGGGACCCGGGGAGCTGTTTTTT.